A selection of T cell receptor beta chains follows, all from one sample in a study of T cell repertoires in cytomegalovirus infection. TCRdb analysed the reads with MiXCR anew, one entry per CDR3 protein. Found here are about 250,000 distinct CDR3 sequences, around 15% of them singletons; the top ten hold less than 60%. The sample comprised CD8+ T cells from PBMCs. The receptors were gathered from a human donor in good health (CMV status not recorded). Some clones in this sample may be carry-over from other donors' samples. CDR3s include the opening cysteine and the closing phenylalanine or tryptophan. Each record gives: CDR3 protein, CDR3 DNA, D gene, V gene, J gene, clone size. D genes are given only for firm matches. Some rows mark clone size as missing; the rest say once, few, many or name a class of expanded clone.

CASLRVANTEAFF	TGTGCCAGCCTCCGGGTTGCGAACACTGAAGCTTTCTTT	NA	TRBV6-2/TRBV6-3	TRBJ1-1	NA
CASSPGTSGGEQFF	TGTGCCAGCAGTCCCGGGACTAGCGGGGGTGAGCAGTTCTTC	TRBD2	TRBV12-3/TRBV12-4	TRBJ2-1	many
CASSQYTGRSGYEQYF	TGTGCCAGCAGCCAATACACAGGTCGCTCGGGCTACGAGCAGTACTTC	NA	TRBV27	TRBJ2-7	NA
CASSLPLAGGPPMQFF	TGTGCCAGCAGTTTGCCACTAGCGGGGGGGCCACCCATGCAGTTCTTC	TRBD2	TRBV28	TRBJ2-1	once
CASSPWVRGYNEQFF	TGTGCCAGTAGTCCCTGGGTGAGGGGGTACAATGAGCAGTTCTTC	NA	TRBV19	TRBJ2-1	NA
CASSLQGLGAYEQYF	TGTGCCAGCAGCTTACAGGGCCTCGGGGCCTACGAGCAGTACTTC	NA	TRBV7-2	TRBJ2-7	many
CASSSLGQGPQETQYF	TGTGCCAGCAGTTCTCTCGGACAGGGGCCCCAAGAGACCCAGTACTTC	TRBD1	TRBV28	TRBJ2-5	NA
CASSVPGTGPSYNEQFF	TGTGCCAGCAGTGTTCCCGGGACAGGACCCTCCTACAATGAGCAGTTCTTC	TRBD1	TRBV6-4	TRBJ2-1	many
CASSYSTSGANEQFF	TGTGCCAGCAGTTACTCGACTAGCGGGGCCAATGAGCAGTTCTTC	TRBD2	TRBV6-6	TRBJ2-1	many
CASGKRDQPNGTEAFF	TGTGCTAGTGGTAAGCGGGACCAGCCTAATGGCACTGAAGCTTTCTTT	NA	TRBV12-5	TRBJ1-1	NA
CASSLIMVGGGDSNQPQHF	TGTGCCAGCAGTCTGATAATGGTTGGGGGGGGGGATAGCAATCAGCCCCAGCATTTT	NA	TRBV28	TRBJ1-5	few
CASSLGTGGLRGYTF	TGTGCCAGCAGCCTGGGGACAGGGGGCCTGAGGGGCTACACCTTC	TRBD1	TRBV5-4	TRBJ1-2	few
CASSSLSGTDRETQYF	TGTGCCAGCAGTTCTTTGTCCGGGACGGATAGGGAGACCCAGTACTTC	NA	TRBV28	TRBJ2-5	NA
CASSRGQSNTEAFF	TGTGCCAGCAGCCGAGGACAGTCGAACACTGAAGCTTTCTTT	NA	TRBV11-1	TRBJ1-1	many
CASSYTKNTEAFF	TGTGCCAGCAGTTACACCAAGAACACTGAAGCTTTCTTT	NA	TRBV6-2/TRBV6-3	TRBJ1-1	many
CSARATGGNNEQFF	TGCAGTGCTAGAGCCACAGGGGGCAACAATGAGCAGTTCTTC	TRBD1	TRBV20-1	TRBJ2-1	few
CASSLVPGRGADGYTF	TGTGCCAGCAGCTTAGTCCCAGGGCGGGGGGCGGATGGCTACACCTTC	NA	TRBV7-2	TRBJ1-2	few
CASSNGGNEKLFF	TGTGCCAGCAGCAATGGGGGGAATGAAAAACTGTTTTTT	NA	TRBV7-9	TRBJ1-4	few
CASSLGLGRVHEQFF	TGTGCCAGCAGTTTAGGATTGGGCAGGGTCCATGAGCAGTTCTTC	NA	TRBV27	TRBJ2-1	NA
CSARTPPSGGYNEQFF	TGCAGTGCTAGGACCCCGCCCAGCGGGGGTTACAATGAGCAGTTCTTC	TRBD2	TRBV20-1	TRBJ2-1	few
CASSSLPEFTDTQYF	TGCGCCAGCAGCAGCCTACCCGAATTCACAGATACGCAGTATTTT	NA	TRBV5-1	TRBJ2-3	NA
CASSLRDPYNSPLHF	TGTGCCAGCAGCCTCCGGGACCCCTATAATTCACCCCTCCACTTT	NA	TRBV7-8	TRBJ1-6	NA
CASSPTTSGVYEQYF	TGTGCCAGCAGCCCGACGACTAGCGGGGTCTACGAGCAGTACTTC	TRBD2	TRBV7-6	TRBJ2-7	many
CASSQQAGATEAFF	TGTGCCAGCAGTCAACAGGCGGGGGCCACTGAAGCTTTCTTT	NA	TRBV6-6	TRBJ1-1	many
CAITEGRDTGELFF	TGTGCCATCACCGAGGGAAGGGACACCGGGGAGCTGTTTTTT	NA	TRBV10-3	TRBJ2-2	many
CASRILGPDEKLFF	TGTGCCAGCAGGATACTAGGCCCCGATGAAAAACTGTTTTTT	NA	TRBV2	TRBJ1-4	NA
CASSHDSSYEQYF	TGCGCCAGCAGCCACGACAGCTCCTACGAGCAGTACTTC	NA	TRBV4-3	TRBJ2-7	NA
CASSPEGGSPLHF	TGTGCCAGCAGCCCGGAGGGGGGCTCACCCCTCCACTTT	NA	TRBV5-4	TRBJ1-6	NA
CASSPSGAATYGYTF	TGTGCCAGCAGCCCATCGGGGGCAGCGACCTATGGCTACACCTTC	NA	TRBV7-9	TRBJ1-2	few
CASSAGRNTGELFF	TGTGCCAGCAGCGCAGGGAGGAACACCGGGGAGCTGTTTTTT	NA	TRBV7-9	TRBJ2-2	many
CASSTQGGSYNEQFF	TGTGCCAGCAGCACACAGGGTGGCTCCTACAATGAGCAGTTCTTC	NA	TRBV7-9	TRBJ2-1	NA
CASSIYLSNEQFF	TGTGCCAGCTCGATCTATCTTAGCAATGAGCAGTTCTTC	NA	TRBV6-2/TRBV6-3	TRBJ2-1	NA
CASSYSTTGANYGYTF	TGTGCCAGCAGTTACTCGACGACAGGAGCTAACTATGGCTACACCTTC	NA	TRBV6-5	TRBJ1-2	NA
CASSWRGGEKLFF	TGTGCCAGCAGTTGGCGGGGCGGTGAAAAACTGTTTTTT	NA	TRBV25-1	TRBJ1-4	NA
CASSPTYGNYNEQFF	TGTGCCAGCAGCCCGACTTATGGGAACTACAATGAGCAGTTCTTC	NA	TRBV7-9	TRBJ2-1	few
CASSLAYNSPLHF	TGTGCCAGCAGCCTGGCTTATAATTCACCCCTCCACTTT	NA	TRBV12-3/TRBV12-4	TRBJ1-6	many
CASSLASRLAANRGETQYF	TGTGCCAGCAGCTTAGCGTCCCGGCTAGCGGCTAATCGCGGGGAGACCCAGTACTTC	TRBD2	TRBV7-9	TRBJ2-5	many
CASSPGTTTNYGYTF	TGTGCCAGCAGCCCGGGGACAACTACCAACTATGGCTACACCTTC	NA	TRBV7-9	TRBJ1-2	many
CASSEPRQLAGTCNEQFF	TGTGCCAGCAGTGAACCCCGACAACTAGCGGGGACCTGCAATGAGCAGTTCTTC	TRBD2	TRBV2	TRBJ2-1	NA
CASSPFGIGGELFF	TGTGCCAGCAGCCCGTTTGGAATCGGCGGGGAGCTGTTTTTT	NA	TRBV28	TRBJ2-2	few
CASSRRDREYETQYF	TGTGCCAGCAGCAGACGGGACAGGGAGTACGAGACCCAGTACTTC	TRBD1	TRBV7-4	TRBJ2-5	NA
CASSTGGQGHQETQYF	TGTGCCAGCAGCACCGGGGGACAGGGTCACCAAGAGACCCAGTACTTC	TRBD1	TRBV7-9	TRBJ2-5	NA
CASSSGPTLRGYTF	TGTGCCAGCAGCTCGGGACCGACGTTGCGGGGCTACACCTTC	NA	TRBV5-8	TRBJ1-2	few
CASSFTGNQPQHF	TGTGCCAGCAGTTTCACCGGTAATCAGCCCCAGCATTTT	NA	TRBV12-3/TRBV12-4	TRBJ1-5	many